Reported below is one T cell receptor (beta chain). The antigen is undetermined. Assay used: immunoSEQ multiplex PCR; TCRdb lists only in-frame clones, some missing. Found here are 39,000 or so clones, over 65% of them singletons; the top ten hold under 10%. The data were taken from a study of radiotherapy plus CTLA-4 blockade in lung cancer. Study background: Disease control reached over 30%, with objective responses in over 15%. Study conclusions and caveats: Researchers report tumor-derived TCR clones expanding in blood after radiotherapy plus ipilimumab.

Sequenced here: peripheral blood, sampled from a patient treated with radiotherapy plus ipilimumab. The source is a human donor with non-small cell lung cancer who had stable disease on radiotherapy plus ipilimumab.

The CDR3 spells CAWSGQGGSGNTIYF. CDR3 nucleotide sequence: TGTGCCTGGAGTGGACAGGGGGGCTCTGGAAACACCATATATTTT. The chain carries TRBV30 and TRBJ1-3; 9 positions agree with TRBD1. From germline, CDR1 is GTSNPN and CDR2 SVGIG (reference sequence). The CDR3 extends over 15 amino acids. The ends lost 1 base at V and 0 bases at J; junction bases unmatched: 1.